The next 10 T cell receptor beta chains were all read from a single sample in a study of vaccination effects on CD4 cells after COVID-19. These receptors' antigens are unknown. CD4+ T cells were isolated after 10 days of culture. It was two doses of either the BNT162b2 or mRNA-1273 vaccine that participants received. Assay: immunoSEQ multiplex PCR; the TCRdb copy retains only in-frame clones and omits some. The sample comprises tens of thousands of clones, more than 65% of which are singletons, and 6% to 8.5% rests with the top ten. This specimen consisted of CD4+ T cells from PBMCs cultured without peptide, obtained after COVID-19 vaccination. The origin of the receptors is a human donor who received a COVID-19 vaccine.

The gene calls are TRBV30 and TRBJ1-1; D is perhaps TRBD1 (5 bases). The V and J ends lost 5 bases and 1 base respectively, with 8 bases between them. Germline V lookup: CDR1 GTSNPN, CDR2 SVGIG (reference sequence). The CDR3 has 12 amino acids. The CDR3 region is CAWGQTNTEAFF. The CDR3 bases are TGTGCCTGGGGACAAACGAACACTGAAGCTTTCTTT.

V gene TRBV5-1 combines with J gene TRBJ2-3; no clear D gene. V was clipped by 7 bases and J by 0 bases, with 6 bases between them. The CDR3 consists of 12 residues. CDR1 SGHRS and CDR2 YFSETQ come from the germline V gene. The CDR3 is CASSASTDTQYF. The DNA for the CDR3 is TGCGCCAGCTCTGCTAGCACAGATACGCAGTATTTT.

The chain couples TRBV19 to TRBJ1-1; D perhaps matches TRBD1 (6 bases). The V gene's germline CDR1 is LNHDA and CDR2 SQIVND (reference sequence). Trimming removed 9 bases at V and 1 base at J, with 27 bases between. The CDR3 runs to 18 residues. The CDR3 DNA is TGTGCCAGCCATAAGAGGGGGGGGCGCCAGGTGAAGAACACTGAAGCTTTCTTT. Translated, it gives CASHKRGGRQVKNTEAFF.

The chain joins TRBV5-6 to TRBJ1-1; D remains unclear. Between the trimmed V and J ends, which lost 2 bases and 0 bases, there was a span of 11 bases. Germline CDR1 is SGHDT and CDR2 is YYEEEE. The CDR3 extends over 15 amino acids. For the CDR3, the DNA is TGTGCCAGCAGCTTTATTGGAGACATGAACACTGAAGCTTTCTTT. It is translated as CASSFIGDMNTEAFF.

The rearrangement joins TRBV11-2 to TRBJ1-3; a weak D match, TRBD1 (6 bases). Per the germline V gene, CDR1 is SGHAT and CDR2 is FQNNGV. The V and J ends lost 9 bases and 0 bases respectively, with 24 bases between them. CDR3 length: 18 residues. The CDR3: CASRKTFARGDSGNTIYF. The CDR3 nucleotides read TGTGCCAGTCGGAAAACCTTCGCCAGGGGCGACTCTGGAAACACCATATATTTT.

This clone has a handful of counts. The CDR3 DNA is TGCGCCAGCAGCCCGGACAGAAACTATGGCTACACCTTC. It yields the protein CASSPDRNYGYTF. The rearrangement joins TRBV5-1 to TRBJ1-2; D possibly corresponds to TRBD1 (6 bases). The germline V gene has CDR1 SGHRS and CDR2 YFSETQ. The CDR3 has 13 amino acids. V lost 4 bases and J 2 bases, leaving 9 bases between the germline ends.

The V gene is TRBV2, the J gene TRBJ1-6; 7 bases fit TRBD1. Germline CDR1 and CDR2: SNHLY and FYNNEI. Trimming took 3 bases from V and 7 from J; bases not matched to a gene: 12. The CDR3 runs to 17 residues. Here the CDR3 DNA reads TGTGCCAGCAGTGAGATTGGGGGGGGACAGAGAAATTCACCCCTCCACTTT. This sequence encodes CASSEIGGGQRNSPLHF.

The V and J genes are TRBV6-1 and TRBJ1-1; D is uncertain. The V gene lost 0 bases and the J gene lost 0 bases, with 5 bases spanning the gap. Germline-derived CDR1 and CDR2 are MNHNS and SASEGT. The CDR3 has 14 residues. The CDR3 loop reads CASSEAAVNTEAFF. For the CDR3, the DNA is TGTGCCAGCAGTGAAGCTGCGGTGAACACTGAAGCTTTCTTT.

The chain couples TRBV6-2 or TRBV6-3 to TRBJ2-3; D not certain. V lost 2 bases and J lost 4, with 1 base in between. The germline V gene has CDR1 MNHEY and CDR2 SVGEGT. This CDR3 is built from 11 residues. The CDR3: CASSYADTQYF. In DNA, the CDR3 is TGTGCCAGCAGTTACGCAGATACGCAGTATTTT.

V and J are TRBV7-9 and TRBJ1-5, with D possibly matching TRBD1 (6 bases). This CDR3 contains 15 residues. The V and J ends lost 5 bases and 1 base respectively, with 12 bases between them. CDR1 is SEHNR and CDR2 is FQNEAQ in the germline V gene (reference sequence). CDR3 in DNA: TGTGCCAGCAGCGCGCAGGGGAACAGCAATCAGCCCCAGCATTTT. It encodes CASSAQGNSNQPQHF.